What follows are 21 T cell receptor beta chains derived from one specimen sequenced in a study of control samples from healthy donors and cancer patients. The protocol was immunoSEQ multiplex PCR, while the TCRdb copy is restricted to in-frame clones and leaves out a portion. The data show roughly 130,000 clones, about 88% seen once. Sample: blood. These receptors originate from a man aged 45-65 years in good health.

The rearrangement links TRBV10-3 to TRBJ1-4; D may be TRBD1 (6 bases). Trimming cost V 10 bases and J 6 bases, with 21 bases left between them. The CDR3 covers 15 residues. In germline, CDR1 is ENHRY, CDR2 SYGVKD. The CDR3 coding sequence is TGTGCCACTGTTCAGGGGCCGCTAAACTATGAAAAACTGTTTTTT. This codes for CATVQGPLNYEKLFF.

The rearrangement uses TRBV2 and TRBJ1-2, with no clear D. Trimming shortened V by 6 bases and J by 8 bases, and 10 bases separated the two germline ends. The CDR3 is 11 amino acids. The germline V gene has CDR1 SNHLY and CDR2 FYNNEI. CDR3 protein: CASSAVGGYTF. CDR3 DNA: TGTGCCAGCAGCGCGGTGGGGGGCTACACCTTC.

DNA of the CDR3: TGTGCCACCAGCAGAGATCAGGGCGGGAAGACCCAGTACTTC. It is translated as CATSRDQGGKTQYF. The genes are TRBV15 and TRBJ2-5, with a possible D match to TRBD2 (6 bases). The ends were cut back, 0 bases at V and 6 bases at J, with 11 bases in the middle. The CDR3 is made up of 14 amino acids. From germline, CDR1 is LNHNV and CDR2 YYDKDF (reference sequence).

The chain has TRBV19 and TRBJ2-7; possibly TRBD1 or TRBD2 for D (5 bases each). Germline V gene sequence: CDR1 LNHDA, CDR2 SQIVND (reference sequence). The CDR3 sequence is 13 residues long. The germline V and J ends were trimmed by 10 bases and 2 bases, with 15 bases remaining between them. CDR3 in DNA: TGTGCCACCACGACAGAGGGTACCTACGAGCAGTACTTC. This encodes CATTTEGTYEQYF.

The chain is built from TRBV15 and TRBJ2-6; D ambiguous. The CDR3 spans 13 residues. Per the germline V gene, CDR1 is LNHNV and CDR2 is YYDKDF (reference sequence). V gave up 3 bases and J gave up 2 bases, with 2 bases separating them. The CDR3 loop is CATSRTGANVLTF. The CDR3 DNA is TGTGCCACCAGCAGGACTGGGGCCAACGTCCTGACTTTC.

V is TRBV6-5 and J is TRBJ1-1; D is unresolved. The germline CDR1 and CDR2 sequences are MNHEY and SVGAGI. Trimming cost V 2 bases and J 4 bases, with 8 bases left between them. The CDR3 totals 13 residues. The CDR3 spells CASSYVSGTEAFF. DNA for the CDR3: TGTGCCAGCAGTTACGTATCAGGCACTGAAGCTTTCTTT.

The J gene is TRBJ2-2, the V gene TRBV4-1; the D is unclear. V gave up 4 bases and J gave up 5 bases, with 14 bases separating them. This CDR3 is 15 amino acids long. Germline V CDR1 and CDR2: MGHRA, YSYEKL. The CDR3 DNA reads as TGCGCCAGCAGCCGAAGTGACGGTTGGACCGGGGAGCTGTTTTTT. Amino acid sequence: CASSRSDGWTGELFF.

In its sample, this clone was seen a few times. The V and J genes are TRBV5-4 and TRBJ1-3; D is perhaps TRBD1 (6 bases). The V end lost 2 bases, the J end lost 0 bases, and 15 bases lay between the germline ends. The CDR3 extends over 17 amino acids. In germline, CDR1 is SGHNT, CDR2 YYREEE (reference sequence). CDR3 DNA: TGTGCCAGCAGCTTCGGACAGTCCACCGCCTCTGGAAACACCATATATTTT. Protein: CASSFGQSTASGNTIYF.

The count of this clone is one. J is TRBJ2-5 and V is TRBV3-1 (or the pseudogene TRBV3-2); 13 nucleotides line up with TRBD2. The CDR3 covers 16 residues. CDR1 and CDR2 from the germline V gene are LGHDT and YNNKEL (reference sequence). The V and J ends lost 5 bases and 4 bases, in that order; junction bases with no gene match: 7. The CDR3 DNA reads TGTGCCAGCAGCTTACGTGGACTAGCGGGGGCAGAGACCCAGTACTTC. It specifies CASSLRGLAGAETQYF.

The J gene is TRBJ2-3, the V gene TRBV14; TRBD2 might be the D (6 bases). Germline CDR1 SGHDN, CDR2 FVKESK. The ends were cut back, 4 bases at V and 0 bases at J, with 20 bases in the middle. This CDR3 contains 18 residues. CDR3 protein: CASSPGPEGGTSTDTQYF. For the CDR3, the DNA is TGTGCCAGCAGCCCAGGACCGGAGGGCGGGACTAGCACAGATACGCAGTATTTT. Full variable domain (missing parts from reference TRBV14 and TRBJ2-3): EAGVTQFPSHSVIEKGQTVTLRCDPISGHDNLYWYRRVMGKEIKFLLHFVKESKQDESGMPNNRFLAERTGGTYSTLKVQPAELEDSGVYFCASSPGPEGGTSTDTQYFGPGTRLTVL.

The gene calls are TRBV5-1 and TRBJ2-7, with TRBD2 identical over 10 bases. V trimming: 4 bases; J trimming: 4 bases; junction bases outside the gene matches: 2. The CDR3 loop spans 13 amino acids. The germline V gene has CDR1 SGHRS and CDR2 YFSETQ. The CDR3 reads CASSPGLAYEQYF. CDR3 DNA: TGCGCCAGCAGCCCGGGACTAGCGTACGAGCAGTACTTC. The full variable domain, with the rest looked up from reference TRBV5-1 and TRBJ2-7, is KAGVTQTPRYLIKTRGQQVTLSCSPISGHRSVSWYQQTPGQGLQFLFEYFSETQRNKGNFPGRFSGRQFSNSRSEMNVSTLELGDSALYLCASSPGLAYEQYFGPGTRLTVT.

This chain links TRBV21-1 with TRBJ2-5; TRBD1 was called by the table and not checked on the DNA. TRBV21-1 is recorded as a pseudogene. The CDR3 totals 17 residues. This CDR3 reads CASSPTVEQGYSETQYF. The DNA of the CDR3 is TGTGCCAGCAGCCCCACGGTAGAACAGGGGTATTCAGAGACCCAGTACTTC.

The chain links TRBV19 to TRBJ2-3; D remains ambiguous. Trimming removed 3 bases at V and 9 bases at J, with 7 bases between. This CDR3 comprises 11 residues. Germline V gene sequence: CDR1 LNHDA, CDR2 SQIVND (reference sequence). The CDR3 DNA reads TGTGCCAGTAGTATTAAAAGCACGCAGTATTTT. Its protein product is CASSIKSTQYF.

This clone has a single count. This CDR3 reads CASSSGGQIQETQYF. The CDR3 DNA is TGTGCCAGCAGCTCAGGGGGGCAAATTCAAGAGACCCAGTACTTC. V usage is TRBV11-1 and J usage is TRBJ2-5; weak D call: TRBD1 (7 bases). CDR3 length: 15 residues. V lost 4 bases and J 2 bases, leaving 14 bases between the germline ends. The germline CDR1 and CDR2 sequences are SGHAT and FQDESV (reference sequence).

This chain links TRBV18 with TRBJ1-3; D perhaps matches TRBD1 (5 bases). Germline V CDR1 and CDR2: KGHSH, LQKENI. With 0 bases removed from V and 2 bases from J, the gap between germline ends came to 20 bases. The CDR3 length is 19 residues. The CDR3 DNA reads TGTGCCAGCTCACCACCCGACAGAGATCGGTTTTCACCTGGAAACACCATATATTTT. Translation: CASSPPDRDRFSPGNTIYF.

CDR3 region: CASRPERQNTEAFF. CDR3 nucleotides: TGTGCCAGCAGACCTGAAAGACAGAACACTGAAGCTTTCTTT. The chain employs TRBV11-2 and TRBJ1-1; D gene ambiguous. V lost 6 bases and J 1 base, leaving 12 bases between the germline ends. Germline-derived CDR1 and CDR2 are SGHAT and FQNNGV. The CDR3 covers 14 residues.

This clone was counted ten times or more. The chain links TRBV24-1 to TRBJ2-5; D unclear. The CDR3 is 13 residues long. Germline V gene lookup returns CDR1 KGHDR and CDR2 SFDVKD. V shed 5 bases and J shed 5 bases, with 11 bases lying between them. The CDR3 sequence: CATSGGSEETQYF. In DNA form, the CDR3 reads TGTGCCACCAGTGGGGGTTCAGAGGAGACCCAGTACTTC.

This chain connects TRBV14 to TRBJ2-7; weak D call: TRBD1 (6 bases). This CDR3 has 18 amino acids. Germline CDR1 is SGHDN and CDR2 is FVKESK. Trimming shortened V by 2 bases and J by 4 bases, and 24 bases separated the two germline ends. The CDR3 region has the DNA TGTGCCAGCAGCCAATTACCTCTGGCTGGACAGCTAAGTTACGAGCAGTACTTC. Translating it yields CASSQLPLAGQLSYEQYF. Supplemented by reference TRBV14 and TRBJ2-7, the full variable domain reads EAGVTQFPSHSVIEKGQTVTLRCDPISGHDNLYWYRRVMGKEIKFLLHFVKESKQDESGMPNNRFLAERTGGTYSTLKVQPAELEDSGVYFCASSQLPLAGQLSYEQYFGPGTRLTVT.

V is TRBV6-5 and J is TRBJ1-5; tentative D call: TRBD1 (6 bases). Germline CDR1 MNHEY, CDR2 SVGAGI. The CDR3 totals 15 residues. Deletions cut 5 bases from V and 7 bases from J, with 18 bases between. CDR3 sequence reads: CASSPIHRDGQPQHF. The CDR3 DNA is TGTGCCAGCAGTCCCATTCACAGGGACGGACAGCCCCAGCATTTT.

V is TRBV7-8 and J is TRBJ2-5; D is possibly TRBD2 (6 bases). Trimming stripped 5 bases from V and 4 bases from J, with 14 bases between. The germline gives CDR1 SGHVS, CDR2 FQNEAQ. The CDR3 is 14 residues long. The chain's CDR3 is CASSPIRLGETQYF. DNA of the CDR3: TGTGCCAGCAGCCCAATACGACTAGGAGAGACCCAGTACTTC.

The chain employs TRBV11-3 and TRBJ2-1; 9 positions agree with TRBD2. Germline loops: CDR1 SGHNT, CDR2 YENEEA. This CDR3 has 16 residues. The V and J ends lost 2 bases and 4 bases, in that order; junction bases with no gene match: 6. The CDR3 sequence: CASSLYSGGGYNEQFF. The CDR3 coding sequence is TGTGCCAGCAGCTTATATAGCGGGGGTGGATACAATGAGCAGTTCTTC.